This is a list of T cell receptor beta chains from one sample in a study of blood T cell repertoires in COVID-19. Only in-frame clones appear in the TCRdb table, and some are missing; sequencing was by immunoSEQ multiplex PCR. The table includes some 300,000 clones, around 90% detected once. Sequencing input: peripheral blood. These receptors came from a woman aged 50 to 65 with COVID-19, enrolled during active disease. Both conserved end residues are part of each CDR3. The D gene is left open where the match is weak. Clone size is given for some rows only: seen once, a few or many times, or a class if the clone is expanded.

>.|.|TRBJ2-7|TRBV14
TGTGCCAGCAGCCCCCTGACTAGTGCCTACGAGCAGTACTTC
CASSPLTSAYEQYF
>.|few|TRBJ2-1|TRBV11-3
TGTGCCAGCAGCCCCCGTGGAGGCAAAAATGAGCAGTTCTTC
CASSPRGGKNEQFF
>TRBD2|.|TRBJ2-1|TRBV5-1
TGCGCCAGCGGGACTAGCGGGAGCAATGAGCAGTTCTTC
CASGTSGSNEQFF
>TRBD1|.|TRBJ1-2|TRBV6-4
TGTGCCAGCAGTGATGACAGGGGTTATGGCTACACCTTC
CASSDDRGYGYTF
>TRBD1|once|TRBJ2-1|TRBV24-1
TGTGCCACCAGTGATTCCGGGACAGGGCATAATGAGCAGTTCTTC
CATSDSGTGHNEQFF
>TRBD1|.|TRBJ1-1|TRBV29-1
TGCAGCGTTCGTCAGGGGGAGGACACTGAAGCTTTCTTT
CSVRQGEDTEAFF
>TRBD1|.|TRBJ1-2|TRBV24-1
TGTGCCACCAGTGATTTTAGACAGGGGTCTAACTATGGCTACACCTTC
CATSDFRQGSNYGYTF
>.|.|TRBJ1-3|TRBV6-5
TGTGCCAGCAGTAGAGACAGCTCTGGAAACACCATATATTTT
CASSRDSSGNTIYF
>.|.|TRBJ1-1|TRBV5-5
TGTGCCAGCAGCGTGGCAAACACTGAAGCTTTCTTT
CASSVANTEAFF
>.|.|TRBJ1-2|TRBV6-6
TGTGCCAGCAGAAAACCGCAGGGGTCTAGGGGGTATGGCTACACCTTC
CASRKPQGSRGYGYTF
>TRBD1|.|TRBJ1-1|TRBV10-1
TGCGCCAGCAGTCCTTCGGGGTTCGGGACAGGACGTTCTGAAGCTTTCTTT
CASSPSGFGTGRSEAFF
>.|.|TRBJ1-1|TRBV5-1
TGCGCCAGCAGCTTGGACAGGTTGAACACTGAAGCTTTCTTT
CASSLDRLNTEAFF
>.|.|TRBJ2-5|TRBV11-3
TGTGCCAGCAGCTCGAAATTGGCCTCTAGGAGCCAAGAGACCCAGTACTTC
CASSSKLASRSQETQYF
>TRBD1|once|TRBJ1-2|TRBV7-9
TGTGCCAGCAGCCCGCCGACAGGGTCCTATGGCTACACCTTC
CASSPPTGSYGYTF
>TRBD1|.|TRBJ2-1|TRBV6-5
TGTGCCATCCGCCTTATGGGACAGTACAATGAGCAGTTCTTC
CAIRLMGQYNEQFF
>.|.|TRBJ2-2|TRBV21-1
TGTGCCTCACCTGATCACACCGCTCGGAACACCGGGGAGCTGTTTTTT
CASPDHTARNTGELFF
>TRBD2|few|TRBJ2-7|TRBV7-2
TGTGCCAGCAAGTTGAGAGGGGAGGGCTCCTACGAGCAGTACTTC
CASKLRGEGSYEQYF
>TRBD1|.|TRBJ1-1|TRBV9
TGTGCCAGCAGCGCCGACAGGGGTGATGCTTTCTTT
CASSADRGDAFF
>TRBD1|.|TRBJ2-3|TRBV9
TGTGCCAGCAGCGTAGTACAGGGGGATACGCAGTATTTT
CASSVVQGDTQYF
>.|.|TRBJ2-3|TRBV2
TGTGCCAGCAGGTACACAGATACGCAGTATTTT
CASRYTDTQYF
>.|.|TRBJ2-7|TRBV6-5
TGTGCCAGCAGAACCACGGGGGTCTCCTACGAGCAGTACTTC
CASRTTGVSYEQYF
>TRBD2|.|TRBJ2-1|TRBV5-1
TGCGCCAGCAGCTTCGGGGGGACCGCCTACAATGAGCAGTTCTTC
CASSFGGTAYNEQFF
>.|.|TRBJ1-5|TRBV12-3/TRBV12-4
TGTGCCAGCAGTTTATTTCGGAATCAGCCCCAGCATTTT
CASSLFRNQPQHF
>.|once|TRBJ2-7|TRBV3-1/TRBV3-2
TGTGCCAGCAGCCAAATAGCGGACTACGAGCAGTACTTC
CASSQIADYEQYF